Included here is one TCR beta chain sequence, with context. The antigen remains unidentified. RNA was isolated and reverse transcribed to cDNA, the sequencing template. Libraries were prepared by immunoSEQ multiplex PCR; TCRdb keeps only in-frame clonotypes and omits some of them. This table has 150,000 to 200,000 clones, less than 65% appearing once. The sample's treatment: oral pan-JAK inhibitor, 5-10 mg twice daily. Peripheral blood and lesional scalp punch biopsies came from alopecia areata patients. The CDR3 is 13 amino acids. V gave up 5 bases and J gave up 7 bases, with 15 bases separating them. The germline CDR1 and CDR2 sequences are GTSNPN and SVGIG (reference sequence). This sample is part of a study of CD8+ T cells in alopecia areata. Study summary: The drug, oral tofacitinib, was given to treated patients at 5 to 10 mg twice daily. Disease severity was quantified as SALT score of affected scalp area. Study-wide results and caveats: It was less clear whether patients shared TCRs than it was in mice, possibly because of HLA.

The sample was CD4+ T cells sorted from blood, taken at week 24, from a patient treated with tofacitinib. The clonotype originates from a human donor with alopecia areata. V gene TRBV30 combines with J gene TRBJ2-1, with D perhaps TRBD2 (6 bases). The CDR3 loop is CAWRGTVRNEQFF. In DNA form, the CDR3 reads TGTGCCTGGCGCGGGACGGTAAGAAATGAGCAGTTCTTC.